This T cell receptor (beta chain) was sequenced for a study of Graves' ophthalmopathy and Graves' hyperthyroidism. In this cohort, patients with other autoimmune diseases, uncontrolled infections, pregnancy or lactation were excluded. Amplification targeted the TCR beta CDR3 regions, with RNA transcripts as the source material. An initial RT-PCR round employing HTBI primers preceded a second-round multiplex PCR. TCRdb fed the multiplex PCR reads into MiXCR, producing one record per CDR3 protein. The sample lists hundreds of thousands of distinct CDR3 sequences, approximately 15% seen once, with around 9.8% in the top ten. Study-wide results and caveats: Detected in blood as well were most expanded thyroid clonotypes with frequency above 0.001.

This clonotype was found once. What it recognizes is unknown. The CDR3 ends on some other residue instead of the conserved phenylalanine or tryptophan, so this is likely a read error. In germline, CDR1 is DFQATT, CDR2 SNEGSKA (reference sequence). This CDR3 comprises 14 residues. V was clipped by 0 bases and J by 5 bases, with 14 bases between them. The origin of this receptor is a woman in her twenties or thirties with Graves' ophthalmopathy. Sequenced material: blood. The J gene is TRBJ2-7, the V gene TRBV20-1, with a weak D call TRBD2 (6 bases). This CDR3 reads CSAREGGEVDEQYY. Here the CDR3 DNA reads TGCAGTGCTAGAGAGGGGGGAGAGGTAGACGAGCAGTACTAC.